Below are 24 T cell receptor beta chains sequenced from a single sample in a study of blood T cells in healthy people across ages. The authors ran a second PCR of about 6 to 11 cycles using a sample-barcoded 5' primer and a J-beta primer mix. TCRdb used MiXCR to reprocess the 5' RACE reads, holding one entry per CDR3 protein. The sample includes 730,000 or so distinct CDR3 sequences, approximately 40% of them seen just once. Sample: blood. The receptors derive from a man at least 80 years old in good health.

A few counts support this clonotype. Relative to the germline gene, one junction end is altered; a read error may explain this. V gene TRBV10-3 combines with J gene TRBJ2-7; TRBD2 might be the D (6 bases). CDR3 size: 11 residues. Germline CDR1 reads ENHRY; CDR2 reads SYGVKD. As DNA, the CDR3 is TGCGCGGCGGGACCACCTCTTGAGCAGTACTTC. This sequence encodes CAAGPPLEQYF.

V gene TRBV7-2 combines with J gene TRBJ2-4; D is ambiguous. The J call may be in error: the DNA end matches TRBJ2-7 better. The CDR3 spans 14 residues. In germline, CDR1 is SGHTA, CDR2 FQGNSA. The CDR3 DNA sequence: TGTGCCAGCAGCTTAAGCGACCTGAGCTACGAGCAGTACTTC. As protein: CASSLSDLSYEQYF.

The rearrangement joins TRBV7-9 to TRBJ1-3; D call uncertain. Deletions cut 8 bases from V and 8 bases from J, with 19 bases between. CDR1 is SEHNR and CDR2 is FQNEAQ in the germline V gene (reference sequence). The CDR3 sequence is 14 residues long. In DNA, the CDR3 is TGTGCCAGCCGGGCAGGCGGTACCGTCGACACCATATATTTT. This gives the protein CASRAGGTVDTIYF.

The table lists this clonotype with a few counts. The chain links TRBV7-2 to TRBJ1-2, with D possibly matching TRBD1 (5 bases). The CDR3 spans 13 residues. Looked up from germline, CDR1 is SGHTA and CDR2 is FQGNSA. Trimming left V 3 bases short and J 8 bases short, with 13 bases between. The DNA of the CDR3 is TGTGCCAGCAGCTTGAACTCAGGGCTCGGCTACACCTTC. Translated: CASSLNSGLGYTF.

This clonotype appeared a few times. A junction boundary mismatches the germline segment, possibly from a read error. V gene TRBV6-2 or TRBV6-3 combines with J gene TRBJ2-1; D perhaps matches TRBD2 (6 bases). Germline values: CDR1 MNHEY, CDR2 SVGEGT. This CDR3 has 11 amino acids. The CDR3 DNA sequence: TGTGCCATCGCGGACTACGATGAGCAGTTCTTC. Amino acids: CAIADYDEQFF.

Remarks on this clonotype: Relative to the germline gene, one junction end is altered; a read error may explain this. This chain uses TRBV7-2 with TRBJ1-4, with D tentatively TRBD1 (5 bases). The CDR3 length is 14 residues. Germline CDR1 and CDR2: SGHTA and FQGNSA. The CDR3, as DNA: TGTGCCAACAGCTTAGGGCGGGGGAATGAAAAACTGTTTTTT. Translating gives CANSLGRGNEKLFF.

V gene TRBV14 combines with J gene TRBJ2-3, with TRBD2 as a possible D gene (7 bases). This CDR3 comprises 18 residues. V gave up 4 bases and J gave up 5 bases, with 25 bases separating them. Germline assignment: CDR1 SGHDN and CDR2 FVKESK. CDR3 sequence: CASSPGAIGAGWKDTQYF. CDR3 sequence (DNA): TGTGCCAGCAGCCCAGGGGCTATAGGAGCGGGATGGAAAGATACGCAGTATTTT.

This sequence joins TRBV6-5 and TRBJ2-3; 7 bases are a match to TRBD1. CDR1 is MNHEY, CDR2 SVGAGI, per germline. This CDR3 has 14 amino acids. V shed 6 bases and J 0 bases; nucleotides not matched to a gene: 3. CDR3 nucleotide sequence: TGTGCCAGCAGGAGGGGGCCGAGCACAGATACGCAGTATTTT. Its protein product is CASRRGPSTDTQYF.

This clonotype was observed a few times. The chain is built from TRBV6-1 and TRBJ1-5, with D tentatively TRBD1 (5 bases). V lost 4 bases to trimming and J lost 0 bases, with 10 bases between them. CDR1 and CDR2 from the germline V gene are MNHNS and SASEGT. This CDR3 has 15 amino acids. The CDR3: CASSGDGYSNQPQHF. Written as DNA, the CDR3 is TGTGCCAGCAGTGGGGACGGTTATAGCAATCAGCCCCAGCATTTT.

This clonotype has a handful of counts. This rearrangement joins TRBV7-2 to TRBJ2-3; D not certain. CDR3 length: 15 residues. Trimming left V 1 base short and J 4 bases short, with 12 bases between. Germline V lookup: CDR1 SGHTA, CDR2 FQGNSA. The CDR3 region is CASSLGSAAADTQYF. The CDR3 nucleotides are TGTGCCAGCAGCTTAGGTTCTGCGGCAGCAGATACGCAGTATTTT.

This clonotype showed up just a few times. J is TRBJ2-1 and V is TRBV2; the match to TRBD2 covers 7 bases. This CDR3 spans 14 amino acids. Losses at the gene ends were 5 bases for V and 10 bases for J; bases not matched to a gene: 11. Per germline, CDR1 SNHLY and CDR2 FYNNEI. The DNA of the CDR3 is TGTGCCAGCAGTTTCCAGCGGGGACCACAAGAGCAGTTCTTC. Its translation is CASSFQRGPQEQFF.

In this sample, this clonotype turned up a few times. The gene calls are TRBV12-5 and TRBJ2-1; 7 bases match TRBD2. The assigned J gene may be wrong: the sequence end matches TRBJ2-7 better. Germline V gene lookup returns CDR1 LGHNT and CDR2 FRNRAP. The CDR3 covers 14 residues. For the CDR3, the DNA is TGTGCTAGTGGACCGGGAGGCTCCTACAATGAGCAGTACTTC. This sequence encodes CASGPGGSYNEQYF.

V and J are TRBV20-1 and TRBJ2-5; 9 bases match TRBD1. CDR3 length: 13 amino acids. The trim removed 5 bases at V and 11 bases at J, leaving 12 bases unmatched. Germline V gives CDR1 DFQATT, CDR2 SNEGSKA (reference sequence). The CDR3 nucleotides read TGCAGTGCTCCTAAACAGGGGGCCAAGGAGCAGTACTTC. This gives the protein CSAPKQGAKEQYF.

The chain employs TRBV18 and TRBJ1-2, with TRBD1 identical over 8 bases. Germline assignment: CDR1 KGHSH and CDR2 LQKENI. CDR3 length: 16 amino acids. V lost 3 bases, J lost 8 bases, and 14 bases stayed unmatched. CDR3 nucleotides: TGTGCCAGCTCACCCCGCGCGGGACAGGATCGGGTGGGCTACACCTTC. Its translation: CASSPRAGQDRVGYTF.

V usage is TRBV20-1 and J usage is TRBJ2-3, with 9 bases lining up with TRBD1. The length of the CDR3 is 14 residues. Per germline, CDR1 DFQATT and CDR2 SNEGSKA (reference sequence). V dropped 5 bases and J dropped 3; count of bases not matched to a gene: 6. The CDR3 region has the DNA TGCAGTGCTGGGACAGGGACGGGTACAGATACGCAGTATTTT. It encodes CSAGTGTGTDTQYF.

This clonotype was seen more than once but under ten times. The chain is built from TRBV4-1 and TRBJ2-7, with a tentative D call TRBD1 (5 bases). The germline V gene has CDR1 MGHRA and CDR2 YSYEKL. This CDR3 region has 17 residues. Trimming took 4 bases from V and 0 from J, leaving 19 bases between them. Here the CDR3 DNA reads TGCGCCAGCAGCCCTGAAGCAGGGCCCTTGAGCTCCTACGAGCAGTACTTC. Residues: CASSPEAGPLSSYEQYF.

This clonotype showed up just a few times. The chain carries TRBV20-1 and TRBJ2-7, with TRBD2 matching 8 bases. This CDR3 comprises 13 residues. Germline values: CDR1 DFQATT, CDR2 SNEGSKA (reference sequence). V gave up 4 bases and J gave up 2 bases; unmatched junction bases: 4. CDR3 sequence reads: CSATQREPYEQYF. The CDR3 nucleotides read TGCAGTGCTACCCAGCGGGAGCCCTACGAGCAGTACTTC.

The chain employs TRBV20-1 and TRBJ2-7; D is undetermined. V lost 7 bases, J lost 0 bases, and 10 bases lay in between. Germline CDR1 DFQATT, CDR2 SNEGSKA (reference sequence). The CDR3 is 12 residues long. This chain's CDR3 is CSVSTVSYEQYF. DNA for the CDR3: TGCAGTGTTTCGACTGTCTCCTACGAGCAGTACTTC.

This clonotype was seen ten or more times. In DNA form, the CDR3 reads TGTGCCAGCAGCTTAATGGCTAACTATGGCTACACCTTC. Translating it yields CASSLMANYGYTF. The chain links TRBV7-3 to TRBJ1-2; D not certain. This CDR3 has 13 residues. CDR1 and CDR2 from the germline V gene are SGHTA and FQGTGA. Trimming took off 1 base at V and 0 bases at J, with 3 bases between the two ends.

This clonotype was counted only a few times. The rearrangement links TRBV11-2 to TRBJ2-6; 12 bases are a match to TRBD1. J lost 0 bases, V lost 3 bases, and 3 bases had no gene match. This CDR3 comprises 18 residues. Germline V gives CDR1 SGHAT, CDR2 FQNNGV. The chain's CDR3 is CASSLGQGAISGANVLTF. The CDR3 region has the DNA TGTGCCAGCAGCTTGGGACAGGGGGCAATCTCTGGGGCCAACGTCCTGACTTTC. Full variable domain (remainder filled in from reference TRBV11-2 and TRBJ2-6): EAGVAQSPRYKIIEKRQSVAFWCNPISGHATLYWYQQILGQGPKLLIQFQNNGVVDDSQLPKDRFSAERLKGVDSTLKIQPAKLEDSAVYLCASSLGQGAISGANVLTFGAGSRLTVL.

V gene TRBV30 combines with J gene TRBJ1-2; D unresolved. This CDR3 has 12 amino acids. With 4 bases removed from V and 8 bases from J, the gap between germline ends came to 14 bases. Germline V gives CDR1 GTSNPN, CDR2 SVGIG (reference sequence). As DNA, the CDR3 is TGTGCCTGGACTATTGACGCGGGGGGCTACACCTTC. Its protein is CAWTIDAGGYTF.

The V call is TRBV7-2, the J call TRBJ2-7, with D tentatively TRBD1 or TRBD2 (5 bases each). V was pared by 8 bases and J by 7 bases, with 15 bases between. Germline V CDR1 and CDR2: SGHTA, FQGNSA. CDR3 size: 12 residues. Written as DNA, the CDR3 is TGTGCCAGCGGGGACGGTACTTGGGAGCAGTACTTC. Translation: CASGDGTWEQYF.

This clonotype has more than one count but fewer than ten. The chain carries TRBV9 and TRBJ2-7, with D tentatively TRBD1 (6 bases). Trimming stripped 4 bases from V and 1 base from J, with 15 bases between. CDR1 is SGDLS, CDR2 YYNGEE, per germline. There are 15 residues in the CDR3. CDR3: CASSPRDTLSYEQYF. CDR3 DNA: TGTGCCAGCAGCCCTCGGGACACACTATCCTACGAGCAGTACTTC.

The genes are TRBV25-1 and TRBJ2-1, with 9 bases aligning to TRBD2. Germline-derived CDR1 and CDR2 are MGHDK and SYGVNS. Unmatched junction bases numbered 10, after V lost 5 bases and J lost 2 bases. The CDR3 length is 17 residues. The CDR3 reads CASSPRVAGVAYNEQFF. The DNA for the CDR3 is TGTGCCAGCAGTCCCCGTGTAGCGGGGGTAGCCTACAATGAGCAGTTCTTC.